A few counts support the clone carrying this TCR beta chain. Its matching antigen is unknown. Trimming pared 4 bases from V and 3 bases from J, leaving 13 bases between. Germline V gene data show CDR1 as MNHEY and CDR2 as SVGEGT. This CDR3 spans 15 amino acids. This specimen belongs to a study of T-cell reconstitution after alpha-beta-depleted transplantation in children. Findings and limits, study-wide: Certain patients had high TCRbeta diversity at day 60, and it came from recipient T cells and thymic progenitors that survived. Reports say that about two months after transplant, the alpha-beta T cells came out of several hundred graft clones that had expanded.

A library of TCRbeta sequences, prepared with unique molecular identifiers, was generated. Each CDR3 protein is one row after TCRdb ran MiXCR on the PCR reads. The sample consists of 500,000 to 750,000 distinct CDR3 sequences, approximately 12% of them appearing once. The rearrangement links TRBV6-2 or TRBV6-3 to TRBJ2-1; D not certain. The input for sequencing was PBMCs, mostly from graft donor cells, taken 360 days after TCRalphabeta/CD19-depleted stem cell transplant. The sequence came from a male patient between 10 and 17 years old who had a stem cell transplant for acute myeloid leukemia, so the T cells may come from the graft donor. The CDR3, as DNA: TGTGCCAGCAGTTCGTCCCACCCGAGCTACAATGAGCAGTTCTTC. It is translated as CASSSSHPSYNEQFF.